Listed below are T cell receptor beta chains from one sample, sequenced in a study of blood T cell repertoires in COVID-19. Libraries were prepared by immunoSEQ multiplex PCR; TCRdb keeps only in-frame clonotypes and omits some of them. Found here are 130,000 or so clones, under 90% of them singletons; the top ten hold less than 15%. The sequenced sample was peripheral blood. These receptors originate from a woman aged 55-70 years with acute or convalescent COVID-19. Each CDR3 is given with its conserved first and last residue. A D gene is named only where the DNA matches it firmly. Clone size is shown for a subset of rows, as once, few, many or a class of expanded clone.

>TRBV7-9|TRBJ2-7|15|.|TRBD2
TGTGCCAGCAGCTCCCAGGCGGGAGGGATACGAAAGCAGTACTTC
CASSSQAGGIRKQYF
>TRBV2|TRBJ2-5|13|.|.
TGTGCCAGCAGTGAACAGGTGCAAGAGACCCAGTACTTC
CASSEQVQETQYF
>TRBV6-5|TRBJ1-1|13|.|TRBD1
TGTGCCAGCAGTTATGGACAGGGGCCTGAAGCTTTCTTT
CASSYGQGPEAFF
>TRBV27|TRBJ1-1|12|.|.
TGTGCCAGCAGTTCAGGGAACACTGAAGCTTTCTTT
CASSSGNTEAFF
>TRBV28|TRBJ2-7|13|.|.
TGTGGGGTGGGCGGCGGGCTCTCCTACGAGCAGTACTTC
CGVGGGLSYEQYF
>TRBV29-1|TRBJ2-4|13|.|TRBD2
TGCAGCCTCCCGGGGAGGGGCGGAAACATTCAGTACTTC
CSLPGRGGNIQYF
>TRBV29-1|TRBJ1-1|13|.|.
TGCAGCACCCGAGTGCGGAGGAACACTGAAGCTTTCTTT
CSTRVRRNTEAFF
>TRBV12-5|TRBJ2-1|17|once|TRBD2
TGTGCTAGTGGTTTGCTCCGGACTAGCGGGGGACACAATGAGCAGTTCTTC
CASGLLRTSGGHNEQFF
>TRBV7-9|TRBJ1-6|13|.|.
TGTGCCAGCCGAGGACAATCGGGTTCACCCCTCCACTTT
CASRGQSGSPLHF
>TRBV5-1|TRBJ1-2|15|.|.
TGCGCCAGCAGCATCACATCAGGGGCTTACTATGGCTACACCTTC
CASSITSGAYYGYTF
>TRBV4-2|TRBJ2-7|13|few|.
TGTGCCAGCAGCCAAGACTTGAGGTACGAGCAGTACTTC
CASSQDLRYEQYF
>TRBV13|TRBJ2-7|15|.|.
TGTGCCAGCAGCTTAGAGGCGGGACTCCGCTACGAGCAGTACTTC
CASSLEAGLRYEQYF
>TRBV11-2|TRBJ1-6|14|.|.
TGTGCCAGCACCGCGACCCTAGACAATTCACCCCTCCACTTT
CASTATLDNSPLHF
>TRBV6-4|TRBJ1-5|14|few|.
TGTGCCAGCAGTGAAGGGGTGGGCAATCAGCCCCAGCATTTT
CASSEGVGNQPQHF
>TRBV3-1/TRBV3-2|TRBJ1-1|13|once|.
TGTGCCAGCAGCCAGTACGGGAGCACTGAAGCTTTCTTT
CASSQYGSTEAFF
>TRBV29-1|TRBJ1-1|15|.|.
TGCAGCGTTGATGTCGTGGGAGGGATGAACACTGAAGCTTTCTTT
CSVDVVGGMNTEAFF
>TRBV10-3|TRBJ2-3|14|.|TRBD1
TGTGCCATCAGGCCTCCGGACAGGGCGGATACGCAGTATTTT
CAIRPPDRADTQYF
>TRBV7-2|TRBJ1-3|13|.|.
TGTGCCAGCAGCCGAGACAGGGGAAACACCATATATTTT
CASSRDRGNTIYF
>TRBV5-1|TRBJ2-4|15|.|TRBD1
TGCGCCAGCAGCTTGCCACAGGGGGACAAAAACATTCAGTACTTC
CASSLPQGDKNIQYF
>TRBV15|TRBJ1-4|14|.|.
TGTGCCACCAGCAGAGGGGCAGGGCGTGAAAAACTGTTTTTT
CATSRGAGREKLFF
>TRBV30|TRBJ1-5|13|few|TRBD1
TGTGCCTGGAGCAGGGGGAGCAATCAGCCCCAGCATTTT
CAWSRGSNQPQHF
>TRBV3-1/TRBV3-2|TRBJ1-1|15|.|TRBD1
TGTGCCAGCAGCCAAGAAGGCAGGGGGTCCACTGAAGCTTTCTTT
CASSQEGRGSTEAFF
>TRBV5-1|TRBJ1-1|14|.|.
TGCGCCAGCAGCTACTCAGGCGCGAACACTGAAGCTTTCTTT
CASSYSGANTEAFF
>TRBV3-1/TRBV3-2|TRBJ1-2|18|.|.
TGTGCCAGCAGCCAAGTGCTTCTGCGGGGCAATACTAACTATGGCTACACCTTC
CASSQVLLRGNTNYGYTF
>TRBV27|TRBJ1-2|14|.|.
TGTGCCAGCACCCCGGGGGGGGCTGGCTATGGCTACACCTTC
CASTPGGAGYGYTF
>TRBV5-6|TRBJ1-1|14|.|.
TGTGCCAGCAGCTCGTGGGGCCTAAACACTGAAGCTTTCTTT
CASSSWGLNTEAFF
>TRBV7-3|TRBJ1-6|20|.|TRBD1
TGTGCCAGCAGCCCCCCTCGAGGGGACAGGGGGCGACCCTATAATTCACCCCTCCACTTT
CASSPPRGDRGRPYNSPLHF
>TRBV7-8|TRBJ2-3|18|.|.
TGTGCCAGCAGTTCCAGGCGGGCCGCTATCCACGTCACAGATACGCAGTATTTT
CASSSRRAAIHVTDTQYF
>TRBV3-1/TRBV3-2|TRBJ1-1|13|.|TRBD1
TGTGCCAGCCGAGAGGCGACAGGGACTGAAGCTTTCTTT
CASREATGTEAFF
>TRBV6-5|TRBJ1-1|15|.|TRBD1
TGTGCCAGCAGTAAGGGACAGGCGGGGTTCACTGAAGCTTTCTTT
CASSKGQAGFTEAFF
>TRBV2|TRBJ2-2|14|.|TRBD2
TGTGCCAGCACTGGACTAGAAAGCACCGGGGAGCTGTTTTTT
CASTGLESTGELFF
>TRBV2|TRBJ1-2|16|once|.
TGTGCCAGCATGGTGGCAGGCCACCCTGCAAACTATGGCTACACCTTC
CASMVAGHPANYGYTF
>TRBV7-2|TRBJ2-2|13|few|.
TGTGCCAGCAGTTGGACAGACACCGGGGAGCTGTTTTTT
CASSWTDTGELFF
>TRBV6-1|TRBJ1-1|18|.|TRBD1
TGTGCCAGCAGTGGGGGCAGGGGGCGAGTGTGGCTGAACACTGAAGCTTTCTTT
CASSGGRGRVWLNTEAFF
>TRBV9|TRBJ1-3|13|once|.
TGTGCCAGCACCCAGGGGTCTGGAAACACCATATATTTT
CASTQGSGNTIYF
>TRBV11-2|TRBJ2-5|18|.|TRBD1
TGTGCCAGCAGCTTAGATTCCCGCCTGACAGGGCCTTTAGAGACCCAGTACTTC
CASSLDSRLTGPLETQYF
>TRBV7-3|TRBJ1-1|13|.|.
TGTGCCAGCAGCTTACAGGAGAACACTGAAGCTTTCTTT
CASSLQENTEAFF
>TRBV9|TRBJ2-5|14|.|.
TGTGCCAGCAGCGTAGATCCCGCCGGGGAGACCCAGTACTTC
CASSVDPAGETQYF
>TRBV7-9|TRBJ1-3|14|.|.
TGTGCCAGCAGCCCCCCCGGGGTGGGAAACACCATATATTTT
CASSPPGVGNTIYF
>TRBV30|TRBJ1-4|18|.|TRBD1
TGTGCCTGGAGTGGGGACGGGACAGGGAGTGCAACTAATGAAAAACTGTTTTTT
CAWSGDGTGSATNEKLFF
>TRBV4-1|TRBJ1-1|17|.|TRBD1
TGCGCCAGCAGCCAAGACCCGGGCAGGGGGCACGGCACTGAAGCTTTCTTT
CASSQDPGRGHGTEAFF
>TRBV3-1/TRBV3-2|TRBJ1-3|14|.|.
TGTGCCAGCAGCCAAGCAGGATACGGAAACACCATATATTTT
CASSQAGYGNTIYF
>TRBV6-1|TRBJ2-2|16|.|.
TGTGCCAGCAGTGAAAGATGGCAGGATAACACCGGGGAGCTGTTTTTT
CASSERWQDNTGELFF
>TRBV2|TRBJ1-4|14|.|.
TGTGCCAGCGGTACGACTACCCCCAATGAAAAACTGTTTTTT
CASGTTTPNEKLFF